These 32 T cell receptor beta chains originate from one sample sequenced in a study of cytomegalovirus exposure and HLA in healthy donors. It was with 60 Vbeta and 13 Jbeta primers that the PCR ran. Sequencing used immunoSEQ multiplex PCR; TCRdb keeps in-frame clones, though not all of them. Of approximately 200,000 clones in the sample, roughly 85% were seen once. Sequenced input: PBMCs. Receptors were obtained from a woman between 45 and 60 years old in good health and CMV-seronegative.

V is TRBV7-9 and J is TRBJ1-2; D may be TRBD1 (6 bases). The length of the CDR3 is 15 residues. Germline CDR1 reads SEHNR; CDR2 reads FQNEAQ (reference sequence). With 5 bases removed from V and 7 bases from J, the gap between germline ends came to 20 bases. The CDR3 is CASSPPRQALGGYTF. The DNA for the CDR3 is TGTGCCAGCAGCCCCCCGAGACAGGCCCTTGGTGGCTACACCTTC.

This sequence joins TRBV6-6 and TRBJ1-3, with TRBD1 matching over 7 bases. V gave up 6 bases and J gave up 6 bases; unmatched junction bases: 8. The CDR3 consists of 14 residues. Germline CDR1 and CDR2: MNHNY and SVGAGI (reference sequence). The chain's CDR3 is CASSFTGVENTIYF. The CDR3 DNA is TGTGCCAGCAGCTTTACAGGGGTCGAAAACACCATATATTTT.

Comments on this clone: Additional DNA sequences in this sample encode the identical CDR3. The chain joins TRBV18 to TRBJ2-1; TRBD2 aligns across 13 bases. This CDR3 has 15 amino acids. The V and J ends lost 2 bases and 6 bases, in that order; junction bases with no gene match: 1. Germline CDR1 KGHSH, CDR2 LQKENI. The CDR3 bases are TGTGCCAGCTCACCAACTAGCGGGAGGGCCAATGAGCAGTTCTTC. Encoded protein: CASSPTSGRANEQFF.

This clone was seen a few times. The chain recombines TRBV4-1 with TRBJ2-3; 9 positions agree with TRBD1. CDR1 MGHRA and CDR2 YSYEKL come from the germline V gene. Losses at the gene ends were 0 bases for V and 8 bases for J; bases not matched to a gene: 6. This CDR3 has 15 residues. CDR3 in amino acids: CASSQERDREGTQYF. In DNA, the CDR3 is TGCGCCAGCAGCCAAGAACGGGACAGGGAGGGTACGCAGTATTTT.

CDR3 region: CATSRDRVHEQYF. The CDR3 bases are TGTGCCACATCCCGGGACAGGGTGCACGAGCAGTACTTC. The V call is TRBV6-5, the J call TRBJ2-7; 9 nucleotides line up with TRBD1. The germline CDR1 and CDR2 sequences are MNHEY and SVGAGI. J gave up 5 bases and V 10 bases, and 9 bases lay outside the gene matches. The CDR3 has 13 residues.

J is TRBJ1-4 and V is TRBV5-1; a possible D gene is TRBD1 (6 bases). The CDR3 contains 14 residues. The V gene lost 0 bases and the J gene lost 5 bases, with 8 bases spanning the gap. CDR1 is SGHRS and CDR2 is YFSETQ in the germline V gene. CDR3 coding DNA: TGCGCCAGCAGCTTGGGCCAGGGGAATGAAAAACTGTTTTTT. Its translation is CASSLGQGNEKLFF.

V is TRBV19 and J is TRBJ2-7; 9 bases align to TRBD2. Germline-derived CDR1 and CDR2 are LNHDA and SQIVND (reference sequence). This CDR3 region has 13 residues. The V segment lost 7 bases and the J segment 0 bases; nucleotides outside the gene matches: 1. The CDR3: CASKTSGSYEQYF. The CDR3 bases are TGTGCCAGTAAGACTAGCGGCTCCTACGAGCAGTACTTC.

CDR3 coding DNA: TGTGCCAGCAGTTCAGCGGGAGGCCCCTACAATGAGCAGTTCTTC. Protein: CASSSAGGPYNEQFF. This sequence joins TRBV28 and TRBJ2-1; 9 bases match TRBD2. The V gene end was trimmed by 4 bases and the J gene end by 2 bases; junction bases not matched to a gene: 3. This CDR3 is built from 15 residues. CDR1 is MDHEN, CDR2 SYDVKM, per germline.

The chain uses TRBV27 and TRBJ2-2, with 10 bases aligning to TRBD1. There are 16 residues in the CDR3. J gave up 3 bases and V 3 bases, and 4 bases lay outside the gene matches. Germline CDR1 reads MNHEY; CDR2 reads SMNVEV (reference sequence). The CDR3 DNA follows: TGTGCCAGCAGTTTGTCCGGGACAGGGGACACCGGGGAGCTGTTTTTT. It is translated as CASSLSGTGDTGELFF.

The chain has TRBV7-8 and TRBJ2-3; 7 bases map to TRBD2. The trim removed 5 bases at V and 4 bases at J, leaving 15 bases unmatched. The CDR3 covers 17 residues. Germline V lookup: CDR1 SGHVS, CDR2 FQNEAQ. The CDR3 sequence: CASSPAAGRVAADTQYF. Written as DNA, the CDR3 is TGTGCCAGCAGCCCCGCGGCGGGGAGGGTAGCGGCAGATACGCAGTATTTT.

This chain links TRBV9 with TRBJ1-4; D is ambiguous. V lost 4 bases and J lost 0, with 13 bases in between. CDR3 length: 16 amino acids. Per the germline V gene, CDR1 is SGDLS and CDR2 is YYNGEE. This CDR3 is CASSLRERATNEKLFF. The CDR3 region has the DNA TGTGCCAGCAGCCTAAGGGAGAGGGCAACTAATGAAAAACTGTTTTTT.

The chain recombines TRBV27 with TRBJ1-4, with D unclear. Germline loops: CDR1 MNHEY, CDR2 SMNVEV (reference sequence). CDR3 size: 15 residues. V was pared by 0 bases and J by 9 bases, with 14 bases between. Here the CDR3 DNA reads TGTGCCAGCAGTTTATCGAACACGGGTAGGAAAAAACTGTTTTTT. The encoded protein is CASSLSNTGRKKLFF.

To note about this clone: The junction and the germline gene differ at one end; a read error may be behind it. This chain joins TRBV7-2 and TRBJ2-7; 10 bases line up with TRBD2. The CDR3 totals 15 residues. The V gene's germline CDR1 is SGHTA and CDR2 FQGNSA. The CDR3 loop reads CASSQSSGSGYAQYF. DNA for the CDR3: TGTGCCAGCAGCCAATCTAGCGGGAGCGGCTACGCGCAGTACTTC.

The chain couples TRBV11-2 to TRBJ2-5; 10 bases match TRBD1. The DNA end is more similar to TRBJ2-7, so the J call may be wrong. The CDR3 is 16 amino acids. Germline-derived CDR1 and CDR2 are SGHAT and FQNNGV. CDR3 protein: CASSSLGTGVFYEQYF. The CDR3 nucleotides are TGTGCCAGCAGCTCACTCGGGACAGGGGTATTCTACGAGCAGTACTTC.

V and J are TRBV4-2 and TRBJ2-5; tentatively, D is TRBD2 (6 bases). In germline, CDR1 is LGHNA, CDR2 YNFKEQ. The V end lost 0 bases, the J end lost 7 bases, and 12 bases lay between the germline ends. This CDR3 contains 14 residues. The CDR3 DNA sequence: TGTGCCAGCAGCCAAGATAGGGACTCCCGGACCCAGTACTTC. This sequence encodes CASSQDRDSRTQYF.

J is TRBJ1-1 and V is TRBV28, with unresolved D. The CDR3 has 15 amino acids. V lost 3 bases and J 5 bases, leaving 16 bases between the germline ends. Germline-derived CDR1 and CDR2 are MDHEN and SYDVKM. The CDR3 DNA reads as TGTGCCAGCAGTTTTACATCGCCCCGGGATACTGAAGCTTTCTTT. Translating it yields CASSFTSPRDTEAFF.

The chain carries TRBV28 and TRBJ2-7; 10 positions agree with TRBD1. In germline, CDR1 is MDHEN, CDR2 SYDVKM. The CDR3 has 13 amino acids. V was clipped by 10 bases and J by 0 bases; unmatched bases: 3. The CDR3 protein is CAIRTGGSYEQYF. For the CDR3, the DNA is TGTGCCATCCGGACAGGGGGCTCCTACGAGCAGTACTTC.

J is TRBJ2-1 and V is TRBV7-2; 7 bases match TRBD2. The V segment lost 5 bases and the J segment 7 bases; nucleotides outside the gene matches: 8. The CDR3 has 14 residues. The germline gives CDR1 SGHTA, CDR2 FQGNSA. The CDR3 DNA follows: TGTGCCAGCAGCGGGGAGGGCCTCTTTAATGAGCAGTTCTTC. Amino acid sequence: CASSGEGLFNEQFF.

This clone was found a few times. In DNA form, the CDR3 reads TGTGCCAGCAGCGTAGGGGGGCTGGGCGCGAGCTCTGGAAACACCATATATTTT. Translation: CASSVGGLGASSGNTIYF. The genes are TRBV9 and TRBJ1-3; D is possibly TRBD1 (6 bases). This CDR3 is built from 18 residues. CDR1 and CDR2 from the germline V gene are SGDLS and YYNGEE. V shed 0 bases and J shed 0 bases, with 16 bases lying between them.

To note about this clone: The conserved closing phenylalanine or tryptophan is absent in this CDR3, likely reflecting a read error. This chain links TRBV28 with TRBJ1-2; D remains unclear. The ends were cut back, 1 base at V and 3 bases at J, with 9 bases in the middle. The CDR3 extends over 14 amino acids. Germline CDR1 reads MDHEN; CDR2 reads SYDVKM. CDR3 in DNA: TGTGCCAGCAGTTTATCTATGATCGACTATGGCTACACCCTC. Its protein product is CASSLSMIDYGYTL.

The chain joins TRBV19 to TRBJ1-5, with D maybe TRBD1 (6 bases). The germline V and J ends were trimmed by 6 bases and 7 bases, with 13 bases remaining between them. In germline, CDR1 is LNHDA, CDR2 SQIVND (reference sequence). The CDR3 loop spans 13 amino acids. The CDR3 spells CASSDRWGQPQHF. The DNA of the CDR3 is TGTGCCAGTAGCGACAGGTGGGGACAGCCCCAGCATTTT.

This rearrangement joins TRBV7-9 to TRBJ1-6, with D hard to call. V was cut by 1 base and J by 5 bases, with 6 bases left in between. CDR1 and CDR2 (germline): SEHNR, FQNEAQ (reference sequence). The CDR3 is made up of 14 amino acids. In DNA form, the CDR3 reads TGTGCCAGCAGCTTAGTTCAGGATAATTCACCCCTCCACTTT. This translates into CASSLVQDNSPLHF.

In its sample, this clone was seen a few times. The chain uses TRBV27 and TRBJ1-6; no clear D. V was cut by 5 bases and J by 3 bases, with 11 bases left in between. This CDR3 comprises 15 residues. Germline CDR1 MNHEY, CDR2 SMNVEV (reference sequence). CDR3 in DNA: TGTGCCAGCAGTATTGAAGCGAACTATAATTCACCCCTCCACTTT. The encoded protein is CASSIEANYNSPLHF.

The gene calls are TRBV14 and TRBJ1-6, with D unclear. This CDR3 comprises 14 residues. The germline V gene encodes CDR1 SGHDN and CDR2 FVKESK. Trimming shortened V by 0 bases and J by 6 bases, and 6 bases separated the two germline ends. The CDR3 reads CASSQELSNSPLHF. Here the CDR3 DNA reads TGTGCCAGCAGCCAAGAGTTGAGTAATTCACCCCTCCACTTT.

This clone was observed a few times. The CDR3 DNA reads as TGCGCCAGCAGCTTGTACGGGACAGGGCTTGGGAGAAATGAAAAACTGTTTTTT. Translated: CASSLYGTGLGRNEKLFF. The chain employs TRBV5-1 and TRBJ1-4; 9 bases match TRBD1. CDR3 size: 18 residues. V shed 1 base, J shed 5 bases, and the junction held 12 bases outside the gene matches. CDR1 and CDR2 from the germline V gene are SGHRS and YFSETQ.

The chain is built from TRBV7-2 and TRBJ1-1, with a possible D match to TRBD1 (6 bases). Germline assignment: CDR1 SGHTA and CDR2 FQGNSA. V lost 5 bases and J lost 5, with 18 bases in between. The CDR3 consists of 15 residues. The CDR3 DNA sequence: TGTGCCAGCAGCCGTGATGGGGGGGCTAGAACTGAAGCTTTCTTT. Its protein is CASSRDGGARTEAFF. The complete variable domain, with remaining parts taken from reference TRBV7-2 and TRBJ1-1, reads GAGVSQSPSNKVTEKGKDVELRCDPISGHTALYWYRQSLGQGLEFLIYFQGNSAPDKSGLPSDRFSAERTGGSVSTLTIQRTQQEDSAVYLCASSRDGGARTEAFFGQGTRLTVV.

This clone was recorded once. The chain carries TRBV19 and TRBJ2-2; the D is unclear. The ends were cut back, 1 base at V and 2 bases at J, with 8 bases in the middle. Per the germline V gene, CDR1 is LNHDA and CDR2 is SQIVND (reference sequence). The CDR3 covers 15 residues. The CDR3 region has the DNA TGTGCCAGTAGTATAGTTACAGTTAACACCGGGGAGCTGTTTTTT. Its translation: CASSIVTVNTGELFF. The whole variable domain, remainder taken from reference TRBV19 and TRBJ2-2, is DGGITQSPKYLFRKEGQNVTLSCEQNLNHDAMYWYRQDPGQGLRLIYYSQIVNDFQKGDIAEGYSVSREKKESFPLTVTSAQKNPTAFYLCASSIVTVNTGELFFGEGSRLTVL.

The chain employs TRBV7-9 and TRBJ2-2; 9 positions match TRBD1. Germline V gene sequence: CDR1 SEHNR, CDR2 FQNEAQ (reference sequence). Trimming at V came to 4 bases and at J to 6 bases, leaving 6 bases not matched to a gene. The CDR3 has 15 amino acids. The CDR3 region has the DNA TGTGCCAGCAGCTCGCCGGGACAGGGATCCGGGGAGCTGTTTTTT. Translation gives CASSSPGQGSGELFF.

V usage is TRBV7-3 and J usage is TRBJ2-1; D may be TRBD2 (6 bases). The CDR3 consists of 15 residues. Germline V CDR1 and CDR2: SGHTA, FQGTGA. Between the trimmed V and J ends, which lost 5 bases and 0 bases, there was a span of 11 bases. The CDR3 nucleotides read TGTGCCAGCAGCCTTCTAGCGACCTCCTACAATGAGCAGTTCTTC. This encodes CASSLLATSYNEQFF.

This clone showed up just once. The chain employs TRBV9 and TRBJ2-7, with unresolved D. The germline gives CDR1 SGDLS, CDR2 YYNGEE. This CDR3 comprises 14 residues. V dropped 2 bases and J dropped 0 bases, with 9 bases sitting between them. The CDR3 reads CASSVLGSSYEQYF. CDR3 DNA: TGTGCCAGCAGCGTCCTAGGAAGCTCCTACGAGCAGTACTTC.

This chain connects TRBV7-8 to TRBJ2-5, with a weak D call TRBD1 (5 bases). V lost 3 bases and J lost 5, with 10 bases in between. There are 13 residues in the CDR3. CDR1 and CDR2 from the germline V gene are SGHVS and FQNEAQ. In nucleotides, the CDR3 is TGTGCCAGCAGCTTCCCAGGGCGGGAGACCCAGTACTTC. Its protein is CASSFPGRETQYF.

This clone was seen a handful of times. DNA for the CDR3: TGTGCCAGCAGCTCCCCGGGACAGGAAGCGGACTATGGCTACACCTTC. The encoded protein is CASSSPGQEADYGYTF. The chain combines TRBV5-6 with TRBJ1-2; 8 bases are shared with TRBD1. Germline V gives CDR1 SGHDT, CDR2 YYEEEE. Trimming removed 3 bases from V and 3 bases from J; junction bases left unmatched: 10. The CDR3 consists of 16 residues.